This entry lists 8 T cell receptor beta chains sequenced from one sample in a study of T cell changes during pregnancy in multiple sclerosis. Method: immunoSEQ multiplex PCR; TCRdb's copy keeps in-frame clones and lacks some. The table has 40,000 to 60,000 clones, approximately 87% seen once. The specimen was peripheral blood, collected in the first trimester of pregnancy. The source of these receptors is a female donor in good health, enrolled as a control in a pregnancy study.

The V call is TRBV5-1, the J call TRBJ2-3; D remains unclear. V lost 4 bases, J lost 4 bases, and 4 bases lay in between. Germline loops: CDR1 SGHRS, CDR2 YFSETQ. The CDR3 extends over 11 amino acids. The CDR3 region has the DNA TGCGCCAGCAGCGGAGCAGATACGCAGTATTTT. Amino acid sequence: CASSGADTQYF.

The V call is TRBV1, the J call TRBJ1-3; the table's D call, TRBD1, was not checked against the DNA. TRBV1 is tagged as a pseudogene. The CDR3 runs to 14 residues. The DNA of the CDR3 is TGCACCAGCAGCCGGACAGTCTCTGGAAACACCATATATTTT. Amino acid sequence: CTSSRTVSGNTIYF.

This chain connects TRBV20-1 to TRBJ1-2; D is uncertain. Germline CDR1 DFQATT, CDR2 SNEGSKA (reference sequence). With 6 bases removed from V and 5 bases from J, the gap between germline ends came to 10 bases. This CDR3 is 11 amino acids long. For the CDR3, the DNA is TGCAGTGCCCTTCAGTCGTATGGCTACACCTTC. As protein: CSALQSYGYTF.

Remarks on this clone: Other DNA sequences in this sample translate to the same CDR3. This CDR3 is CASSFTGTEAFF. For the CDR3, the DNA is TGCGCCAGCAGCTTTACGGGCACTGAAGCTTTCTTT. The V call is TRBV5-1, the J call TRBJ1-1; no clear D gene. In germline, CDR1 is SGHRS, CDR2 YFSETQ. CDR3 length: 12 amino acids. The V end lost 2 bases, the J end lost 4 bases, and 6 bases lay between the germline ends.

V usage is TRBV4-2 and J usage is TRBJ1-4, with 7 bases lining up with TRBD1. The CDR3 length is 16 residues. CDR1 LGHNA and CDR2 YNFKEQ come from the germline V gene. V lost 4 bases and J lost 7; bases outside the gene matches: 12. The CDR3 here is CASSLNGGGTAEKLFF. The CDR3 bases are TGTGCCAGCAGCCTCAATGGAGGCGGGACAGCTGAAAAACTGTTTTTT.

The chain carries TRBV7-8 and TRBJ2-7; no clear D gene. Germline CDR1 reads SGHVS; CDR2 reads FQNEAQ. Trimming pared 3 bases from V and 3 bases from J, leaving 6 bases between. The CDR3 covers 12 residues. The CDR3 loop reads CASSLIVYEQYF. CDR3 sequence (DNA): TGTGCCAGCAGCTTGATAGTCTACGAGCAGTACTTC.

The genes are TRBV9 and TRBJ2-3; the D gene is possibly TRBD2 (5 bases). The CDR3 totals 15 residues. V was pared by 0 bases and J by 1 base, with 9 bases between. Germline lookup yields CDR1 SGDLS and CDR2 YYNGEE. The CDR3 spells CASSVGSSGTDTQYF. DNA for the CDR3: TGTGCCAGCAGCGTAGGAAGTAGCGGCACAGATACGCAGTATTTT. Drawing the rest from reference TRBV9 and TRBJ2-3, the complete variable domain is DSGVTQTPKHLITATGQRVTLRCSPRSGDLSVYWYQQSLDQGLQFLIQYYNGEERAKGNILERFSAQQFPDLHSELNLSSLELGDSALYFCASSVGSSGTDTQYFGPGTRLTVL.

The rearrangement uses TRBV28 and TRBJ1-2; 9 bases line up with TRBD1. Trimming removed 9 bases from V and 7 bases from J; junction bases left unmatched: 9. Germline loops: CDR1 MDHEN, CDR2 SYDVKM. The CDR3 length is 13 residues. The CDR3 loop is CASWVQGQGGYTF. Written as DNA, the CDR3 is TGTGCCAGTTGGGTACAGGGACAGGGTGGCTACACCTTC.